This entry lists 23 T cell receptor beta chains sequenced from one sample in a study of cytomegalovirus exposure and HLA in healthy donors. With 60 Vbeta and 13 Jbeta primers, the PCR was carried out. Sequenced by immunoSEQ multiplex PCR; TCRdb stores in-frame clones only, minus some. The sample lists 150,000 to 200,000 clones, about 88% occurring once. Sequenced material: PBMCs. These receptors came from a woman aged 18-29 years in good health and CMV-seronegative.

This clone showed up just once. J is TRBJ2-7 and V is TRBV5-1; a possible D gene is TRBD2 (5 bases). The CDR3 has 11 residues. V was pared by 5 bases and J by 4 bases, with 7 bases between. Germline V gene data show CDR1 as SGHRS and CDR2 as YFSETQ. The CDR3 spells CASSREYEQYF. Here the CDR3 DNA reads TGCGCCAGCAGTAGGGAGTACGAGCAGTACTTC.

This clone is a singleton in its sample. V gene TRBV6-5 combines with J gene TRBJ2-5, with 10 bases fitting TRBD1. Germline loops: CDR1 MNHEY, CDR2 SVGAGI. CDR3 size: 14 residues. With 8 bases clipped from V and 5 bases from J, the junction kept 8 bases outside the gene matches. This CDR3 reads CASSWTGGVETQYF. As DNA, the CDR3 is TGTGCCAGCTCTTGGACAGGGGGGGTGGAGACCCAGTACTTC.

This rearrangement joins TRBV11-3 to TRBJ2-2; 7 nucleotides line up with TRBD1. The CDR3 sequence is 15 residues long. Germline-derived CDR1 and CDR2 are SGHNT and YENEEA. Trimming removed 2 bases from V and 3 bases from J; junction bases left unmatched: 3. CDR3 amino acids: CASSLFGTDTGELFF. The CDR3 DNA is TGTGCCAGCAGCTTATTTGGGACAGACACCGGGGAGCTGTTTTTT. Variable domain in full (rest from reference TRBV11-3 and TRBJ2-2): EAGVVQSPRYKIIEKKQPVAFWCNPISGHNTLYWYLQNLGQGPELLIRYENEEAVDDSQLPKDRFSAERLKGVDSTLKIQPAELGDSAVYLCASSLFGTDTGELFFGEGSRLTVL.

DNA of the CDR3: TGCGCCAGCAGCGGGGACAGGGTGAAGACAGATACGCAGTATTTT. Protein sequence: CASSGDRVKTDTQYF. J is TRBJ2-3 and V is TRBV5-1, with 9 bases aligning to TRBD1. V gave up 4 bases and J gave up 3 bases; unmatched junction bases: 6. The CDR3 loop spans 15 amino acids. The germline gives CDR1 SGHRS, CDR2 YFSETQ.

The rearrangement joins TRBV5-1 to TRBJ2-2; tentative D call: TRBD2 (6 bases). Germline loops: CDR1 SGHRS, CDR2 YFSETQ. CDR3 length: 16 amino acids. Trimming removed 4 bases at V and 0 bases at J, with 13 bases between. The CDR3 region has the DNA TGCGCCAGCAGCGTACTACTAGCCTCGAACACCGGGGAGCTGTTTTTT. Translated: CASSVLLASNTGELFF. Looking up the rest from reference TRBV5-1 and TRBJ2-2 gives the full variable domain: KAGVTQTPRYLIKTRGQQVTLSCSPISGHRSVSWYQQTPGQGLQFLFEYFSETQRNKGNFPGRFSGRQFSNSRSEMNVSTLELGDSALYLCASSVLLASNTGELFFGEGSRLTVL.

The chain recombines TRBV5-1 with TRBJ1-1, with D possibly being TRBD1 (5 bases). Trimming left V 3 bases short and J 5 bases short, with 20 bases between. Germline V gene sequence: CDR1 SGHRS, CDR2 YFSETQ. The CDR3 totals 16 residues. CDR3 residues: CASSSLPLAGRTEAFF. CDR3 nucleotides: TGCGCCAGCAGCTCTCTTCCGCTGGCAGGGCGGACTGAAGCTTTCTTT.

Written as DNA, the CDR3 is TGTGCCAGCAGTTTACAGGGGGCGCAGTACTTC. This codes for CASSLQGAQYF. This sequence joins TRBV6-5 and TRBJ2-7; 9 bases map to TRBD1. The germline V gene has CDR1 MNHEY and CDR2 SVGAGI. V gave up 4 bases and J gave up 9 bases; unmatched junction bases: 1. The CDR3 totals 11 residues.

The chain carries TRBV7-2 and TRBJ1-2, with 9 bases aligning to TRBD1. V was clipped by 6 bases and J by 4 bases; unmatched bases: 9. Germline V gene lookup returns CDR1 SGHTA and CDR2 FQGNSA. The CDR3 consists of 15 residues. This CDR3 is CASSPDRGSSYGYTF. In DNA form, the CDR3 reads TGTGCCAGCAGTCCGGACAGGGGCTCTTCCTATGGCTACACCTTC.

This chain links TRBV27 with TRBJ1-1, with TRBD1 identical over 9 bases. V shed 5 bases, J shed 5 bases, and the junction held 9 bases outside the gene matches. Germline assignment: CDR1 MNHEY and CDR2 SMNVEV (reference sequence). The CDR3 runs to 15 residues. The CDR3 DNA sequence: TGTGCCAGCAGTGTTAGAACAGGGGGCTGGACTGAAGCTTTCTTT. Translation: CASSVRTGGWTEAFF.

The chain combines TRBV2 with TRBJ2-2; 9 bases agree with TRBD2. The CDR3 sequence is 15 residues long. Germline CDR1 SNHLY, CDR2 FYNNEI. The ends lost 4 bases at V and 4 bases at J; junction bases unmatched: 4. CDR3 residues: CASSVFSGGTGELFF. CDR3 DNA: TGTGCCAGCAGTGTTTTTAGCGGGGGCACCGGGGAGCTGTTTTTT.

V and J are TRBV4-1 and TRBJ1-2; 11 nucleotides agree with TRBD1. There are 20 residues in the CDR3. Germline CDR1 and CDR2: MGHRA and YSYEKL. With 2 bases clipped from V and 4 bases from J, the junction kept 18 bases outside the gene matches. CDR3 coding DNA: TGCGCCAGCAGCCAACCAATCGGGACAGGGGGTACCGCCCGTGGCTATGGCTACACCTTC. Translating gives CASSQPIGTGGTARGYGYTF.

The gene calls are TRBV7-2 and TRBJ2-7, with a tentative D call TRBD2 (6 bases). Germline loops: CDR1 SGHTA, CDR2 FQGNSA. This CDR3 is built from 14 residues. Trimming pared 3 bases from V and 7 bases from J, leaving 16 bases between. CDR3 residues: CASSFGGGSKEQYF. As DNA, the CDR3 is TGTGCCAGCAGCTTCGGGGGAGGTTCAAAGGAGCAGTACTTC.

DNA of the CDR3: TGTGCCAGCAGCTTAAGGGAGCAGGGGGTCTACGAGCAGTACTTC. This translates into CASSLREQGVYEQYF. The chain employs TRBV7-9 and TRBJ2-7, with 7 positions matching TRBD1. Germline-derived CDR1 and CDR2 are SEHNR and FQNEAQ (reference sequence). V was clipped by 2 bases and J by 3 bases; unmatched bases: 7. CDR3 size: 15 residues.

The J gene is TRBJ1-5, the V gene TRBV5-8; D not resolved. The CDR3 runs to 16 residues. V was shortened by 4 bases and J by 3 bases, with 17 bases between the two germline ends. Germline-derived CDR1 and CDR2 are SGHTS and YDEGEE. The CDR3 coding sequence is TGTGCCAGCAGCCTATCGTGGGAGACCGTCAATCAGCCCCAGCATTTT. Residues: CASSLSWETVNQPQHF.

This clone showed up just once. One end of the junction varies from germline; a read error may be responsible. This chain uses TRBV7-9 with TRBJ2-3; 7 nucleotides line up with TRBD1. The germline V gene has CDR1 SEHNR and CDR2 FQNEAQ (reference sequence). This CDR3 comprises 12 residues. Here the CDR3 reads CASTLQGDTQYF. CDR3 bases: TGTGCCAGCACCTTACAGGGGGATACGCAGTATTTT.

The chain recombines TRBV2 with TRBJ2-2; D uncertain. The CDR3 totals 14 residues. The ends were cut back, 6 bases at V and 0 bases at J, with 8 bases in the middle. Per the germline V gene, CDR1 is SNHLY and CDR2 is FYNNEI. The chain's CDR3 is CASRIDTNTGELFF. Written as DNA, the CDR3 is TGTGCCAGCAGGATAGACACGAACACCGGGGAGCTGTTTTTT.

With respect to this clone: The same CDR3 arises from other DNA sequences in this sample as well. This sequence joins TRBV18 and TRBJ1-1; D is unresolved. Germline CDR1 KGHSH, CDR2 LQKENI. CDR3 size: 14 residues. Trimming shortened V by 1 base and J by 1 base, and 7 bases separated the two germline ends. In nucleotides, the CDR3 is TGTGCCAGCTCACCACGTACTGAGAACACTGAAGCTTTCTTT. Translated, it gives CASSPRTENTEAFF.

The chain links TRBV5-6 to TRBJ2-5, with D tentatively TRBD2 (7 bases). Trimming shortened V by 0 bases and J by 4 bases, and 13 bases separated the two germline ends. The CDR3 totals 15 residues. Germline V CDR1 and CDR2: SGHDT, YYEEEE. The CDR3, as DNA: TGTGCCAGCAGCTTGGGTTCGGGGGGCCGAGAGACCCAGTACTTC. It codes for CASSLGSGGRETQYF.

This CDR3 is CATSRGSSGAYNEQFF. Written as DNA, the CDR3 is TGTGCCACCAGCAGGGGATCTAGCGGCGCTTACAATGAGCAGTTCTTC. The V and J genes are TRBV15 and TRBJ2-1; 7 bases match TRBD2. Germline V lookup: CDR1 LNHNV, CDR2 YYDKDF (reference sequence). The trim removed 3 bases at V and 4 bases at J, leaving 9 bases unmatched. The length of the CDR3 is 16 residues.

As regards this clone: Different DNA sequences within this sample yield the same CDR3. The chain uses TRBV5-1 and TRBJ2-1, with D possibly TRBD1 on 5 matching bases. V shed 1 base and J shed 0 bases, with 8 bases lying between them. The CDR3 length is 15 residues. Germline V gene lookup returns CDR1 SGHRS and CDR2 YFSETQ. DNA of the CDR3: TGCGCCAGCAGCTTGCAGGGAAGCTCCTACAATGAGCAGTTCTTC. This codes for CASSLQGSSYNEQFF.

The chain has TRBV6-5 and TRBJ2-1; D unclear. The germline gives CDR1 MNHEY, CDR2 SVGAGI. Trimming stripped 5 bases from V and 0 bases from J, with 8 bases between. CDR3 length: 14 amino acids. CDR3 nucleotide sequence: TGTGCCAGCAGTCGTTGGAGCTCCTACAATGAGCAGTTCTTC. Protein: CASSRWSSYNEQFF.

V and J are TRBV30 and TRBJ2-7, with 9 bases identical to TRBD1. CDR3 length equals 13 residues. Germline V gene data show CDR1 as GTSNPN and CDR2 as SVGIG (reference sequence). J gave up 3 bases and V 8 bases, and 8 bases lay outside the gene matches. The CDR3 nucleotides read TGTGCCAGTTACACGGGACAGGGCTACGAGCAGTACTTC. Protein sequence: CASYTGQGYEQYF.

The chain is built from TRBV6-6 and TRBJ2-3, with a tentative D call TRBD2 (5 bases). The V gene's germline CDR1 is MNHNY and CDR2 SVGAGI (reference sequence). Trimming removed 4 bases at V and 0 bases at J, with 8 bases between. The CDR3 sequence is 14 residues long. CDR3 loop: CASSSLASTDTQYF. CDR3 in DNA: TGTGCCAGCAGTTCCCTAGCCAGCACAGATACGCAGTATTTT.